The 6 T cell receptor beta chains given below trace back to one sample, sequenced in a study of cytomegalovirus exposure and HLA in healthy donors. The PCR used 60 Vbeta and 13 Jbeta primers. Using immunoSEQ multiplex PCR, the repertoire was profiled, and TCRdb retains in-frame clones only, with some absent. The sample includes more than 95,000 clones, around 78% of them seen just once. Sequenced sample: PBMCs. These receptors originate from a woman aged 40 to 49 in good health and CMV-seronegative.

This clone was counted a single time. V and J are TRBV5-4 and TRBJ2-5; weak D call: TRBD2 (5 bases). TRBJ2-7 matches the DNA end more closely, so the J call is doubtful. In germline, CDR1 is SGHNT, CDR2 YYREEE (reference sequence). The CDR3 extends over 15 amino acids. CDR3 nucleotides: TGTGCCAGCAGCCCTCTAGGGAGAAGCCAATACGAGCAGTACTTC. Residues: CASSPLGRSQYEQYF.

This clone was seen only once. The J gene is TRBJ2-2, the V gene TRBV7-2, with a tentative D call TRBD1 (6 bases). The CDR3 loop spans 15 amino acids. The V gene lost 5 bases and the J gene lost 1 base, with 11 bases spanning the gap. Per the germline V gene, CDR1 is SGHTA and CDR2 is FQGNSA. The CDR3 sequence is CASSPQQGNTGELFF. In DNA, the CDR3 is TGTGCCAGCAGCCCACAACAGGGGAACACCGGGGAGCTGTTTTTT.

The gene calls are TRBV19 and TRBJ1-2; 9 nucleotides agree with TRBD1. Looked up from germline, CDR1 is LNHDA and CDR2 is SQIVND (reference sequence). This CDR3 spans 12 amino acids. V was pared by 9 bases and J by 8 bases, with 7 bases of the junction left unmatched. The CDR3 bases are TGTGCCAGCCGGACAGGGGCAAGGGGCTACACCTTC. Its translation: CASRTGARGYTF.

The rearrangement links TRBV11-3 to TRBJ2-1, with 7 bases identical to TRBD2. The V gene's germline CDR1 is SGHNT and CDR2 YENEEA. V shed 6 bases and J 4 bases; nucleotides not matched to a gene: 12. CDR3 length: 16 residues. CDR3: CASSKSAGVSYNEQFF. In DNA form, the CDR3 reads TGTGCCAGCAGTAAAAGCGCGGGAGTATCATACAATGAGCAGTTCTTC.

This clone appeared a single time. The rearrangement links TRBV28 to TRBJ2-5, with TRBD2 as a possible D gene (6 bases). V lost 2 bases and J lost 5, with 15 bases in between. CDR3 length: 15 residues. The germline V gene encodes CDR1 MDHEN and CDR2 SYDVKM. This CDR3 is CASSLGPRGIETQYF. The CDR3 coding sequence is TGTGCCAGCAGTTTAGGGCCACGGGGGATCGAGACCCAGTACTTC. Complete variable domain (other parts from reference TRBV28 and TRBJ2-5): DVKVTQSSRYLVKRTGEKVFLECVQDMDHENMFWYRQDPGLGLRLIYFSYDVKMKEKGDIPEGYSVSREKKERFSLILESASTNQTSMYLCASSLGPRGIETQYFGPGTRLLVL.

The chain couples TRBV9 to TRBJ2-3, with 12 positions matching TRBD2. J gave up 3 bases and V 3 bases, and 8 bases lay outside the gene matches. The CDR3 is 17 amino acids. Germline-derived CDR1 and CDR2 are SGDLS and YYNGEE. CDR3 coding DNA: TGTGCCAGCAGCGCGGGACTAGCGGGTTTCGGGACAGATACGCAGTATTTT. It yields the protein CASSAGLAGFGTDTQYF.